The subject of this entry is one T cell receptor (beta chain). This entry is derived from a study of blood T cell repertoires in COVID-19. Study-level information: The United States, Italy and Spain supplied acute and convalescent COVID-19 samples.

TCRdb's table, derived via immunoSEQ multiplex PCR, lists solely in-frame clones and lacks some. The sample shows 40,000 to 50,000 clones, 85% to 90% of them seen only once. The CDR3 runs to 16 residues. V shed 4 bases and J 5 bases; nucleotides not matched to a gene: 8. Germline V lookup: CDR1 SGHRS, CDR2 YFSETQ. Participants reported their clinical history, and cohort assignment relied on those reports. Two negative PCRs, clearance, or symptom resolution characterized the recovered Cohort 3 donors. This clonotype originated in a woman in her forties or fifties who had recovered from COVID-19. The chain has TRBV5-1 and TRBJ2-5, with 13 bases fitting TRBD2. The sample was PBMCs or T cells enriched from blood (not recorded which). CDR3 DNA: TGCGCCAGCAGCGAGGGAACTAGCGGGAGGGGGGAGACCCAGTACTTC. This codes for CASSEGTSGRGETQYF.